The clone carrying this T cell receptor (beta chain) was detected only a few times. The sample's time point: pretreatment peripheral blood. Patients presented with locally advanced or metastatic urothelial carcinoma. Each PCR reaction had synthetic TCR analog templates spiked into it. The assay was immunoSEQ multiplex PCR, and TCRdb's table has in-frame clones only and misses some. The top ten clones hold about 15% of a sample with 32,000 or so clones, 75% to 90% of them seen once. These data originate in a study of PD-L1 blockade in urothelial cancer. Study-wide background: Bladder-origin urothelial cancer in males described most of the roughly 30 patients.

V lost 4 bases to trimming and J lost 0 bases; unmatched junction nucleotides: 2. This CDR3 comprises 15 residues. Germline CDR1 and CDR2: SGHNT and YYREEE (reference sequence). Specimen: PBMCs, collected around atezolizumab (anti-PD-L1) treatment. This TCR came from a man between 60 and 70 years old with urothelial cancer. This chain connects TRBV5-4 to TRBJ2-2, with 8 bases fitting TRBD2. The CDR3 coding sequence is TGTGCCAGCAGCCCGGGACTAGCGAACACCGGGGAGCTGTTTTTT. Its translation: CASSPGLANTGELFF.